The sequence of this T cell receptor (beta chain) was determined in a study of cytomegalovirus exposure and HLA in healthy donors. CDR3 length equals 14 residues. Trimming pared 1 base from V and 4 bases from J, leaving 8 bases between. Germline CDR1 is MNHEY and CDR2 is SMNVEV (reference sequence). The sample holds one count of this clone. Its antigen is undetermined. General study results and limits: One later analysis, an examination of the 90 to 150 validation repertoires, found that first-cohort TCR clusters tended to co-occur in them. Most observed TCR sequences were rare, whereas some public TCRs were detected in many donors.

Donors came from a validation cohort of 95 to 150 subjects, distinct from the first 666-subject cohort. Assay: immunoSEQ multiplex PCR; the TCRdb copy retains only in-frame clones and omits some. The sample lists more than 250,000 clones, 70% to 90% occurring once. The chain recombines TRBV27 with TRBJ1-5, with no clear D. The clonotype was recovered from a woman aged 18-30 years in good health and CMV-seronegative. The sequencing input was PBMCs. CDR3: CASSLLGGNQPQHF. The CDR3 nucleotides read TGTGCCAGCAGTTTATTAGGCGGGAATCAGCCCCAGCATTTT.